These 19 T cell receptor beta chains share one sample of origin, sequenced in a study of T cell changes during pregnancy in multiple sclerosis. Sequenced by immunoSEQ multiplex PCR; TCRdb stores in-frame clones only, minus some. Of around 36,000 clones in the sample, over 75% are singletons; the top ten hold 0.35% to 0.45%. Here the sequenced sample was CD4+ T cells from peripheral blood mononuclear cells, taken in the third trimester of pregnancy. These receptors were collected from a female donor with multiple sclerosis, enrolled in a pregnancy study.

The chain uses TRBV15 and TRBJ2-3, with 8 nucleotides matching TRBD2. This CDR3 contains 15 residues. Germline V gives CDR1 LNHNV, CDR2 YYDKDF (reference sequence). The junction had 7 bases not matched to a gene; V was cut back by 4 bases and J by 4 bases. The CDR3, as DNA: TGTGCCACCAGCAAGGGAGCGGGAGTGGCAGATACGCAGTATTTT. Residues: CATSKGAGVADTQYF.

J is TRBJ2-7 and V is TRBV13, with D maybe TRBD2 (5 bases). This CDR3 is built from 13 residues. Looked up from germline, CDR1 is PRHDT and CDR2 is FYEKMQ (reference sequence). The V end was cut by 5 bases, the J end by 9 bases, with 17 bases between. Here the CDR3 reads CASSPLDKEGQYF. In nucleotides, the CDR3 is TGTGCCAGCAGCCCTCTCGATAAAGAGGGGCAGTACTTC.

The chain couples TRBV4-1 to TRBJ2-7; D possibly corresponds to TRBD1 (6 bases). CDR1 is MGHRA and CDR2 is YSYEKL in the germline V gene. This CDR3 comprises 13 residues. The V and J ends lost 2 bases and 3 bases respectively, with 8 bases between them. The CDR3 DNA reads as TGCGCCAGCAGCCAACCAGGGGACTACGAGCAGTACTTC. Residues: CASSQPGDYEQYF.

In its sample, this clone was seen once. The V gene is TRBV28, the J gene TRBJ2-3; 8 nucleotides match TRBD2. After removal of 8 bases from V and 6 bases from J, the junction contained 16 bases not matched to a gene. The V gene's germline CDR1 is MDHEN and CDR2 SYDVKM. This CDR3 spans 16 amino acids. The CDR3 nucleotides read TGTGCCAGCGGATGGACTAGCTCTCGAAAGGCGGATACGCAGTATTTT. Protein product: CASGWTSSRKADTQYF.

The chain carries TRBV10-1 and TRBJ2-1; 13 bases agree with TRBD2. Trimming cost V 0 bases and J 10 bases; bases outside gene matches: 12. The CDR3 spans 18 residues. Germline lookup yields CDR1 WNHNN and CDR2 SYGVQD (reference sequence). CDR3 residues: CASSESGATSGRAGEQFF. CDR3 DNA: TGCGCCAGCAGTGAGTCGGGGGCTACTAGCGGGAGGGCAGGCGAGCAGTTCTTC.

This clone was recorded once. The CDR3 coding sequence is TGCGCCAGCAGTCAAACGGACAGAATCTACAATGAGCAGTTCTTC. Residues: CASSQTDRIYNEQFF. The genes are TRBV23-1 and TRBJ2-1; weak D call: TRBD1 (6 bases). TRBV23-1 qualifies as an ORF whose function is uncertain. CDR3 size: 15 residues. V lost 2 bases and J 3 bases, leaving 11 bases between the germline ends.

The rearrangement links TRBV11-2 to TRBJ2-2; a weak D match, TRBD1 (5 bases). The germline gives CDR1 SGHAT, CDR2 FQNNGV. Trimming removed 2 bases at V and 0 bases at J, with 7 bases between. The CDR3 contains 15 residues. The CDR3 DNA is TGTGCCAGCAGCTTAACAGGCGCGAACACCGGGGAGCTGTTTTTT. It yields the protein CASSLTGANTGELFF.

As DNA, the CDR3 is TGTGCCAGCAGCGTGACAGGGTTGTCCTACGAGCAGTACTTC. Its translation: CASSVTGLSYEQYF. This rearrangement joins TRBV7-2 to TRBJ2-7; 7 nucleotides line up with TRBD1. From germline, CDR1 is SGHTA and CDR2 FQGNSA. Trimming took 5 bases from V and 1 from J; bases not matched to a gene: 5. CDR3 length: 14 amino acids.

This chain connects TRBV7-7 to TRBJ2-3; 7 nucleotides match TRBD1. The ends lost 1 base at V and 6 bases at J; junction bases unmatched: 7. Germline CDR1 reads SSHAT; CDR2 reads FNYEAQ (reference sequence). CDR3 length: 15 amino acids. The CDR3 nucleotides read TGTGCCAGCAGCTTAGGTCTCCCGGGACAGGATACGCAGTATTTT. Amino acid sequence: CASSLGLPGQDTQYF.

The CDR3 spells CASSESGFGETQYF. In DNA form, the CDR3 reads TGTGCCAGCAGTGAGTCAGGGTTTGGAGAGACCCAGTACTTC. The V call is TRBV2, the J call TRBJ2-5; tentatively, D is TRBD1 (5 bases). V was trimmed by 3 bases and J by 4 bases, leaving 12 bases between them. Germline V gene data show CDR1 as SNHLY and CDR2 as FYNNEI. The CDR3 totals 14 residues.

The rearrangement uses TRBV4-3 and TRBJ2-3; TRBD2 matches 12 bases. The CDR3 consists of 18 residues. Germline lookup yields CDR1 LGHNA and CDR2 YSLEER. Germline trimming cut 1 base from V and 0 bases from J; bases unmatched to any gene: 5. This chain's CDR3 is CASSQGWTSGVSTDTQYF. In nucleotides, the CDR3 is TGCGCCAGCAGCCAAGGATGGACTAGCGGGGTTAGCACAGATACGCAGTATTTT.

V gene TRBV5-1 combines with J gene TRBJ1-2; the D gene is possibly TRBD1 (5 bases). With 3 bases removed from V and 0 bases from J, the gap between germline ends came to 12 bases. There are 15 residues in the CDR3. CDR1 and CDR2 (germline): SGHRS, YFSETQ. CDR3 sequence: CASSSYRKSNYGYTF. DNA for the CDR3: TGCGCCAGCAGCTCCTACAGGAAATCTAACTATGGCTACACCTTC.

The V and J genes are TRBV7-6 and TRBJ2-6; 8 nucleotides match TRBD1. The V segment lost 5 bases and the J segment 0 bases; nucleotides outside the gene matches: 12. Germline V gene lookup returns CDR1 SGHVS and CDR2 FNYEAQ. There are 19 residues in the CDR3. CDR3 bases: TGTGCCAGCAGCCTATGGACAGGGCGTGAGAGCTCTGGGGCCAACGTCCTGACTTTC. It codes for CASSLWTGRESSGANVLTF.

J is TRBJ2-3 and V is TRBV7-9; 8 nucleotides align to TRBD2. Looked up from germline, CDR1 is SEHNR and CDR2 is FQNEAQ (reference sequence). CDR3 length equals 15 residues. The V gene end was trimmed by 3 bases and the J gene end by 5 bases; junction bases not matched to a gene: 7. DNA for the CDR3: TGTGCCAGCAGCTTTGCCAGCGGGAGTCAAGATACGCAGTATTTT. Translating it yields CASSFASGSQDTQYF.

Points on this clone: Other DNA sequences in this sample translate to the same CDR3. The V and J genes are TRBV30 and TRBJ2-2; a possible D gene is TRBD1 (6 bases). Trimming shortened V by 2 bases and J by 4 bases, and 8 bases separated the two germline ends. This CDR3 contains 13 residues. Germline CDR1 reads GTSNPN; CDR2 reads SVGIG (reference sequence). CDR3 sequence (DNA): TGTGCCTGGAGTCCCAGGGGCACCGGGGAGCTGTTTTTT. It specifies CAWSPRGTGELFF.

The rearrangement uses TRBV7-2 and TRBJ1-2; a possible D gene is TRBD1 (6 bases). CDR1 SGHTA and CDR2 FQGNSA come from the germline V gene. The CDR3 spans 14 residues. The V end lost 5 bases, the J end lost 2 bases, and 12 bases lay between the germline ends. CDR3 amino acids: CASSPSGQNYGYTF. The CDR3 DNA sequence: TGTGCCAGCAGCCCCTCCGGACAGAACTATGGCTACACCTTC.

CDR3 in DNA: TGTGCCAGCAGCTTCCCCCCTCCAGGGTTTGGCGCAGATACGCAGTATTTT. Amino acid sequence: CASSFPPPGFGADTQYF. The chain links TRBV5-6 to TRBJ2-3; possible D gene TRBD1, 5 bases. Deletions cut 2 bases from V and 4 bases from J, with 20 bases between. This CDR3 region has 17 residues. In germline, CDR1 is SGHDT, CDR2 YYEEEE.

This chain joins TRBV29-1 and TRBJ2-7, with TRBD2 identical over 11 bases. Per the germline V gene, CDR1 is SQVTM and CDR2 is ANQGSEA. J gave up 7 bases and V 3 bases, and 8 bases lay outside the gene matches. This CDR3 has 14 amino acids. The CDR3 nucleotides are TGCAGCGTTGACGGGGCTAGCGGGAGGAGAGAGCAGTACTTC. Protein sequence: CSVDGASGRREQYF.

The chain carries TRBV5-4 and TRBJ2-3; 7 bases align to TRBD2. The length of the CDR3 is 17 residues. J gave up 2 bases and V 4 bases, and 13 bases lay outside the gene matches. Germline lookup yields CDR1 SGHNT and CDR2 YYREEE (reference sequence). The CDR3 nucleotides read TGTGCCAGCAGCCAAAATAGCGGGTTCCCCTCCACAGATACGCAGTATTTT. It encodes CASSQNSGFPSTDTQYF.